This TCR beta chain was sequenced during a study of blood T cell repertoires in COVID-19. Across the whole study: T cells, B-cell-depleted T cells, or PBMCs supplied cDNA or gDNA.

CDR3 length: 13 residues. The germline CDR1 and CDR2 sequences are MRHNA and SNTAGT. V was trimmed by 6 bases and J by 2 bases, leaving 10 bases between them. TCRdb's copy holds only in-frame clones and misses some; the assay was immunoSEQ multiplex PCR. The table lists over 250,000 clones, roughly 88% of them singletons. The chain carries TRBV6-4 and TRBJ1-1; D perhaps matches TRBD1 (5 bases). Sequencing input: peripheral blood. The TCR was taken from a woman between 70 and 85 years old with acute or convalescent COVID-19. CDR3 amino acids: CASSADSNTEAFF. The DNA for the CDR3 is TGTGCCAGCAGCGCCGACAGTAACACTGAAGCTTTCTTT.